A selection of T cell receptor beta chains follows, all from one sample in a study of blood T cell repertoires in COVID-19. Profiled with immunoSEQ multiplex PCR; TCRdb holds only in-frame clones, not every one. The sample comprises 430,000 or so clones, around nine tenths of which are singletons, and about 2% rests with the top ten. The specimen was PBMCs or T cells enriched from blood (not recorded which). Receptor source: a woman in her 40s who had recovered from COVID-19. The CDR3 runs from the conserved cysteine through the conserved F or W. D genes are given only for firm matches. Clone size is shown for a subset of rows, as once, few, many or a class of expanded clone.

clone_size	d_call	v_call	j_call	cdr3_nt	cdr3_aa
.	.	TRBV25-1	TRBJ1-1	TGTGCCAGCAGTGAATGGGACAAATCTGAAGCTTTCTTT	CASSEWDKSEAFF
few	TRBD1	TRBV27	TRBJ1-5	TGTGCCAGCAGTAAAGGACAGGGGAGACAGCCCCAGCATTTT	CASSKGQGRQPQHF
.	.	TRBV6-6	TRBJ1-2	TGTGCCAGCAGTTACTCGAGAGGTCGCGACGGCTACACCTTC	CASSYSRGRDGYTF
.	.	TRBV3-1/TRBV3-2	TRBJ2-3	TGTGCCAGTGGGCTAAGCACAGATACGCAGTATTTT	CASGLSTDTQYF
.	TRBD1	TRBV5-6	TRBJ1-4	TGTGCCAGCAGCGCTACCGGGACAGGGGGCGAAAAACTGTTTTTT	CASSATGTGGEKLFF
.	TRBD2	TRBV2	TRBJ2-3	TGTGCCAGCAGGGAAGGCGGCGGGAGGAGTACAGATACGCAGTATTTT	CASREGGGRSTDTQYF
.	TRBD1	TRBV5-1	TRBJ2-7	TGCGCCAGCAGCCCAGACCGGGGACAGGGATCCTACGAGCAGTACTTC	CASSPDRGQGSYEQYF
.	.	TRBV21-1	TRBJ1-2	TGTGCCAGCAGGACAGGGGGAATTCGTCACACCTTC	CASRTGGIRHTF
.	.	TRBV11-3	TRBJ1-1	TGTGCCAGCAGCTTAGATCTCAGCACTGAAGCTTTCTTT	CASSLDLSTEAFF
once	TRBD1	TRBV6-5	TRBJ1-4	TGTGCCAGCAGGACGACAGGGGTGGGCGGAAAACTGTTTTTT	CASRTTGVGGKLFF
.	.	TRBV5-6	TRBJ2-1	TGTGCCAGCAGCTTGGGGGGGCCAGGCAACTACAATGAGCAGTTCTTC	CASSLGGPGNYNEQFF
.	.	TRBV24-1	TRBJ2-1	TGTGCCACCAGTGAGGGAGCCCTTAATGAGCAGTTCTTC	CATSEGALNEQFF
.	.	TRBV7-2	TRBJ1-1	TGTGCCAGCAGCTTGGGGAGGGCGAACACTGAAGCTTTCTTT	CASSLGRANTEAFF
.	.	TRBV10-1	TRBJ1-5	TGCGCCAGCGGGCAGAATAATCAGCCCCAGCATTTT	CASGQNNQPQHF
.	.	TRBV7-9	TRBJ2-1	TGTGCCAGCAGCTTAGCGCAATCAGTTTACTACAATGAGCAGTTCTTC	CASSLAQSVYYNEQFF
.	TRBD2	TRBV4-1	TRBJ2-7	TGCGCCAGCAGCCAAGAAGGCCTAGCGGGAGTGTACGAGCAGTACTTC	CASSQEGLAGVYEQYF
.	.	TRBV10-3	TRBJ2-1	TGTGCCATCATGGGTGTCGGAGGGGTCTCCTACAATGAGCAGTTCTTC	CAIMGVGGVSYNEQFF
.	.	TRBV12-3/TRBV12-4	TRBJ1-4	TGTGCCAGCAGTCAGGGCTATGAAAAACTGTTTTTT	CASSQGYEKLFF
.	TRBD2	TRBV5-1	TRBJ2-1	TGCGCCAGCAGCCCGACTAGCGGGAGGGAGGCTGGTGAGCAGTTCTTC	CASSPTSGREAGEQFF
.	TRBD1	TRBV7-9	TRBJ1-4	TGTGCCAGCAGCTCTCCGGGACAGGGGAATGAAAAACTGTTTTTT	CASSSPGQGNEKLFF
.	TRBD1	TRBV13	TRBJ1-1	TGTGCCAGCAGCCGACGGACAGGGGGCATAGGGATGAACACTGAAGCTTTCTTT	CASSRRTGGIGMNTEAFF
.	.	TRBV19	TRBJ1-1	TGTGCCAGTAGTATTTGGGAGGGGACGTTGGCTTTCTTT	CASSIWEGTLAFF
.	TRBD1	TRBV5-4	TRBJ2-5	TGTGCCAGCAGTTACGACAGGGGGCAAGAGACCCAGTACTTC	CASSYDRGQETQYF
.	.	TRBV5-5	TRBJ2-5	TGTGCCAGCAGCTTCGGTGAGACCCAGTACTTC	CASSFGETQYF
.	TRBD1	TRBV6-2/TRBV6-3	TRBJ1-5	TGTGCCAGCAGTTTCTTGATGGACAGGGTTGGGGATAGCAATCAGCCCCAGCATTTT	CASSFLMDRVGDSNQPQHF